This entry lists 10 T cell receptor beta chains sequenced from one sample in a study of human T cells and chemical hapten exposure. TCRdb fed the RACE reads into MiXCR, producing one record per CDR3 protein. The sample includes around 300,000 distinct CDR3 sequences, about 7% of them seen just once. Specified time point: patch test 1, 2 weeks after DPC sensitization. Treatment of the sample: therapeutic diphenylcyclopropenone sensitization with weekly scalp DPC. Sequenced here: whole blood, sampled in connection with sensitization to the hapten diphenylcyclopropenone (DPC). These receptors came from a young woman with alopecia areata. Some clones in this sample may be carry-over from other donors' samples.

In its sample, this clonotype was seen many times. A read error may account for a junction end that differs from germline. The V and J genes are TRBV20-1 and TRBJ2-7; a weak D match, TRBD2 (6 bases). Germline values: CDR1 DFQATT, CDR2 SNEGSKA (reference sequence). The CDR3 covers 15 residues. The chain's CDR3 is CSARVAGTDYPREDF. CDR3 sequence (DNA): TGCAGTGCTAGAGTTGCCGGGACGGACTATCCAAGAGAGGATTTC.

The sample holds many counts of this clonotype. The chain has TRBV28 and TRBJ2-7; 8 bases map to TRBD1. Losses at the gene ends were 6 bases for V and 8 bases for J; bases not matched to a gene: 18. This CDR3 has 16 amino acids. The germline gives CDR1 MDHEN, CDR2 SYDVKM. CDR3 sequence (DNA): TGTGCCAGCAGAGACACCGGACAGGGTGCCTACTTGAAGCAGTACTTC. Residues: CASRDTGQGAYLKQYF.

This clonotype was counted many times. V gene TRBV7-2 combines with J gene TRBJ2-7; 15 nucleotides align to TRBD2. V shed 5 bases and J 0 bases; nucleotides not matched to a gene: 2. CDR3 length: 16 residues. Per germline, CDR1 SGHTA and CDR2 FQGNSA. CDR3 region: CASSPGLAGGSYEQYF. CDR3 DNA sequence: TGTGCCAGCAGCCCGGGACTAGCGGGGGGCTCCTACGAGCAGTACTTC.

The V gene is TRBV18, the J gene TRBJ1-2, with D maybe TRBD1 (6 bases). The CDR3 length is 14 residues. Germline values: CDR1 KGHSH, CDR2 LQKENI. V dropped 0 bases and J dropped 3 bases, with 8 bases sitting between them. The CDR3 DNA is TGTGCCAGCTCACCACCTGGACAGTACTATGGCTACACCTTC. This sequence encodes CASSPPGQYYGYTF.

This clonotype has only a few counts. J is TRBJ2-3 and V is TRBV28; D gene unclear. This CDR3 has 13 amino acids. Germline lookup yields CDR1 MDHEN and CDR2 SYDVKM. The germline V and J ends were trimmed by 3 bases and 2 bases, with 6 bases remaining between them. CDR3 sequence reads: CASSFSNTDTQYF. DNA of the CDR3: TGTGCCAGCAGTTTCTCAAACACAGATACGCAGTATTTT. The variable domain in full, with the rest retrieved from reference TRBV28 and TRBJ2-3, is DVKVTQSSRYLVKRTGEKVFLECVQDMDHENMFWYRQDPGLGLRLIYFSYDVKMKEKGDIPEGYSVSREKKERFSLILESASTNQTSMYLCASSFSNTDTQYFGPGTRLTVL.

The chain links TRBV28 to TRBJ2-3, with 9 bases matching TRBD2. The junction had 13 bases not matched to a gene; V was cut back by 10 bases and J by 2 bases. The CDR3 runs 16 residues. Germline-derived CDR1 and CDR2 are MDHEN and SYDVKM. The CDR3 here is CATSGDLAGLTDTQYF. The CDR3, as DNA: TGTGCCACCAGCGGGGACCTAGCGGGGCTCACAGATACGCAGTATTTT.

This clonotype has a handful of counts. The chain links TRBV4-2 to TRBJ1-2; D unclear. The CDR3 spans 14 residues. The germline gives CDR1 LGHNA, CDR2 YNFKEQ. V lost 0 bases and J 3 bases, leaving 8 bases between the germline ends. CDR3: CASSQEEGYYGYTF. The CDR3 coding sequence is TGTGCCAGCAGCCAAGAGGAAGGGTACTATGGCTACACCTTC.

This clonotype has just a few counts. The rearrangement links TRBV4-3 to TRBJ1-6; D is undetermined. V was cut by 1 base and J by 9 bases, with 13 bases left in between. Germline V gene sequence: CDR1 LGHNA, CDR2 YSLEER. This CDR3 region has 15 residues. The CDR3 reads CASSQGSSVTSPLHF. DNA for the CDR3: TGCGCCAGCAGCCAAGGATCCTCGGTAACTTCACCCCTCCACTTT.

This clonotype was found many times. The rearrangement uses TRBV7-6 and TRBJ1-1, with D hard to call. Germline lookup yields CDR1 SGHVS and CDR2 FNYEAQ. This CDR3 is 14 amino acids long. With 0 bases removed from V and 6 bases from J, the gap between germline ends came to 11 bases. The CDR3 sequence: CASSLAVPGAEAFF. CDR3 DNA sequence: TGTGCCAGCAGCTTAGCGGTGCCCGGGGCTGAAGCTTTCTTT.

This clonotype was seen a few times. The CDR3 sequence is CATLPGGYEQYF. As DNA, the CDR3 is TGTGCCACTCTCCCGGGGGGCTACGAGCAGTACTTC. The rearrangement links TRBV6-1 to TRBJ2-7; 7 bases map to TRBD2. The CDR3 has 12 amino acids. Germline values: CDR1 MNHNS, CDR2 SASEGT. V trimming: 10 bases; J trimming: 3 bases; junction bases outside the gene matches: 6.